Each of the 20 T cell receptor beta chains below was sequenced from the same sample in a study of shared clonotypes between healthy human individuals. TCRdb's table, derived via immunoSEQ multiplex PCR, lists solely in-frame clones and lacks some. The table shows 2 million to 3 million clones, with 80% to 95% occurring only once. The sequenced sample consisted of naive CD4+ T cells from PBMCs. Subset: CD45RA+ positively selected. The receptors stem from a young man in good health. Some clones in this sample may be carry-over from other donors' samples.

The CDR3 loop reads CASSVGSQGTKTQYF. The CDR3 nucleotides read TGTGCCAGCAGCGTAGGGTCGCAGGGTACAAAGACCCAGTACTTC. The genes are TRBV9 and TRBJ2-5; D possibly corresponds to TRBD1 (5 bases). V lost 0 bases, J lost 6 bases, and 15 bases lay in between. The CDR3 length is 15 residues. Germline V lookup: CDR1 SGDLS, CDR2 YYNGEE.

This chain uses TRBV6-6 with TRBJ2-7; possible D gene TRBD1, 6 bases. Between the trimmed V and J ends, which lost 0 bases and 0 bases, there was a span of 9 bases. Germline loops: CDR1 MNHNY, CDR2 SVGAGI (reference sequence). The CDR3 extends over 15 amino acids. CDR3 nucleotides: TGTGCCAGCAGTTACTCGGGACAAAACTCCTACGAGCAGTACTTC. Translated, it gives CASSYSGQNSYEQYF.

The chain links TRBV6-5 to TRBJ2-7, with 13 positions matching TRBD2. The trim removed 0 bases at V and 12 bases at J, leaving 5 bases unmatched. CDR3 size: 14 residues. Per germline, CDR1 MNHEY and CDR2 SVGAGI. As DNA, the CDR3 is TGTGCCAGCAGTTACTCTGGGACTAGCGGGGTGCTGTACTTC. Its translation: CASSYSGTSGVLYF.

V usage is TRBV2 and J usage is TRBJ2-1; D is unclear. Germline V gene lookup returns CDR1 SNHLY and CDR2 FYNNEI. This CDR3 spans 15 amino acids. Trimming cost V 5 bases and J 0 bases, with 11 bases left between them. Written as DNA, the CDR3 is TGTGCCAGCAGTTGGGTGGGCAGCTCCTACAATGAGCAGTTCTTC. Protein product: CASSWVGSSYNEQFF.

The J gene is TRBJ2-3, the V gene TRBV30; 8 bases line up with TRBD2. V shed 3 bases and J 0 bases; nucleotides not matched to a gene: 11. The CDR3 contains 17 residues. Germline V gene lookup returns CDR1 GTSNPN and CDR2 SVGIG (reference sequence). CDR3 in DNA: TGTGCCTGGAGCGTAGGCCAACTAGCGGCTAGCACAGATACGCAGTATTTT. Its protein product is CAWSVGQLAASTDTQYF.

V is TRBV28 and J is TRBJ1-1; D not resolved. V gave up 3 bases and J gave up 10 bases, with 24 bases separating them. Germline values: CDR1 MDHEN, CDR2 SYDVKM. The CDR3 has 16 amino acids. The DNA of the CDR3 is TGTGCCAGCAGTTTTTCCCGATCTGGGCCCGACTTAAGAGCTTTCTTT. This gives the protein CASSFSRSGPDLRAFF.

The V and J genes are TRBV20-1 and TRBJ2-3; D not resolved. CDR1 and CDR2 (germline): DFQATT, SNEGSKA (reference sequence). This CDR3 spans 11 amino acids. Trimming took 3 bases from V and 6 from J, leaving 7 bases between them. CDR3 nucleotide sequence: TGCAGTGCTAGCGCCCCGGATACGCAGTATTTT. This encodes CSASAPDTQYF.

The chain recombines TRBV7-8 with TRBJ2-5; TRBD1 might be the D (5 bases). V lost 2 bases, J lost 7 bases, and 17 bases lay in between. Germline assignment: CDR1 SGHVS and CDR2 FQNEAQ. This CDR3 contains 15 residues. The CDR3 here is CASSLIPGWDATQYF. As DNA, the CDR3 is TGTGCCAGCAGCTTAATTCCAGGGTGGGATGCGACCCAGTACTTC.

This clone was seen once. This sequence joins TRBV11-3 and TRBJ2-1, with D perhaps matching TRBD2 (5 bases). The CDR3 has 12 residues. V was shortened by 1 base and J by 10 bases, with 8 bases between the two germline ends. CDR1 is SGHNT, CDR2 YENEEA, per germline. The CDR3 spells CASSLGGKEQFF. The CDR3 DNA reads TGTGCCAGCAGCTTAGGAGGGAAGGAGCAGTTCTTC. Using reference TRBV11-3 and TRBJ2-1 for the parts outside the CDR3, the full variable domain is EAGVVQSPRYKIIEKKQPVAFWCNPISGHNTLYWYLQNLGQGPELLIRYENEEAVDDSQLPKDRFSAERLKGVDSTLKIQPAELGDSAVYLCASSLGGKEQFFGPGTRLTVL.

CDR3 protein: CASSLNRGHTEAFF. The CDR3 nucleotides are TGTGCCAGTAGTCTTAACAGGGGCCACACTGAAGCTTTCTTT. The chain is built from TRBV19 and TRBJ1-1, with 7 bases fitting TRBD1. The CDR3 is 14 amino acids. V lost 5 bases and J lost 3; bases outside the gene matches: 6. The germline CDR1 and CDR2 sequences are LNHDA and SQIVND (reference sequence).

V and J are TRBV7-3 and TRBJ2-7; TRBD2 aligns across 9 bases. There are 15 residues in the CDR3. Trimming at V came to 3 bases and at J to 4 bases, leaving 7 bases not matched to a gene. Germline-derived CDR1 and CDR2 are SGHTA and FQGTGA. The CDR3 region is CASSFYSGSEYEQYF. DNA for the CDR3: TGTGCCAGCAGCTTTTATAGCGGGAGCGAGTACGAGCAGTACTTC.

This chain joins TRBV5-1 and TRBJ2-1; 15 nucleotides agree with TRBD2. Unmatched junction bases numbered 31, after V lost 7 bases and J lost 8 bases. The CDR3 loop spans 23 amino acids. From germline, CDR1 is SGHRS and CDR2 YFSETQ. The CDR3 loop reads CASRRGGIAWTSGRAFNSHEQFF. The CDR3 bases are TGCGCCAGCCGGAGGGGGGGCATAGCATGGACTAGCGGGAGGGCCTTTAACAGTCATGAGCAGTTCTTC.

V and J are TRBV15 and TRBJ2-7; 11 bases map to TRBD2. The CDR3 extends over 17 amino acids. Germline loops: CDR1 LNHNV, CDR2 YYDKDF (reference sequence). The trim removed 1 base at V and 5 bases at J, leaving 10 bases unmatched. The CDR3 sequence: CATSRGDGASGRHEQYF. As DNA, the CDR3 is TGTGCCACCAGCAGAGGGGACGGGGCTAGCGGGAGGCACGAGCAGTACTTC.

CDR3 loop: CASKSTDTQYF. DNA of the CDR3: TGCGCCAGCAAGAGCACAGATACGCAGTATTTT. The chain recombines TRBV4-1 with TRBJ2-3; D gene uncertain. Germline V gene sequence: CDR1 MGHRA, CDR2 YSYEKL. V shed 7 bases and J shed 0 bases, with 2 bases lying between them. The CDR3 runs 11 residues.

The chain employs TRBV5-4 and TRBJ2-7; 11 nucleotides line up with TRBD1. Trimming cost V 6 bases and J 6 bases; bases outside gene matches: 5. The length of the CDR3 is 13 residues. Per the germline V gene, CDR1 is SGHNT and CDR2 is YYREEE (reference sequence). The CDR3 bases are TGTGCCAGCACCCGGGACAGGGGGACCGAGCAGTACTTC. Translated, it gives CASTRDRGTEQYF.

This chain uses TRBV6-4 with TRBJ2-1, with D unresolved. Germline V CDR1 and CDR2: MRHNA, SNTAGT. Trimming removed 5 bases at V and 6 bases at J, with 5 bases between. This CDR3 has 11 residues. For the CDR3, the DNA is TGTGCCAGCAGTCAAGGCAATGAGCAGTTCTTC. It codes for CASSQGNEQFF.

This chain connects TRBV14 to TRBJ2-4, with 11 bases lining up with TRBD2. Germline lookup yields CDR1 SGHDN and CDR2 FVKESK. This CDR3 contains 16 residues. Trimming took 1 base from V and 3 from J; bases not matched to a gene: 2. Written as DNA, the CDR3 is TGTGCCAGCAGCCAAGGGACTAGCGGGCTCAAAAACATTCAGTACTTC. Residues: CASSQGTSGLKNIQYF.

This clone turned up a few times. The chain combines TRBV6-1 with TRBJ1-5, with unresolved D. Per the germline V gene, CDR1 is MNHNS and CDR2 is SASEGT. This CDR3 region has 13 residues. Between the trimmed V and J ends, which lost 5 bases and 5 bases, there was a span of 10 bases. The CDR3 bases are TGTGCCAGCAGTCTTTCCAACGATCAGCCCCAGCATTTT. Amino acids: CASSLSNDQPQHF.

V usage is TRBV19 and J usage is TRBJ1-4, with D possibly TRBD1 on 6 matching bases. CDR3 length equals 13 residues. V shed 8 bases and J shed 7 bases, with 14 bases lying between them. Germline CDR1 is LNHDA and CDR2 is SQIVND (reference sequence). The CDR3: CASQGPNAEKLFF. The CDR3 DNA follows: TGTGCCAGTCAGGGGCCCAACGCTGAAAAACTGTTTTTT.

This clone was found once. The J gene is TRBJ1-2, the V gene TRBV6-5, with 8 bases matching TRBD1. In germline, CDR1 is MNHEY, CDR2 SVGAGI. The CDR3 has 15 residues. V lost 5 bases, J lost 2 bases, and 7 bases stayed unmatched. CDR3 residues: CASSRLDRENYGYTF. The CDR3 DNA follows: TGTGCCAGCAGTCGACTGGACAGGGAAAACTATGGCTACACCTTC.